The TCR beta chain described here comes from a study of blood T cell repertoires in COVID-19. Assay: immunoSEQ multiplex PCR; the TCRdb copy retains only in-frame clones and omits some. The table lists under 40,000 clones, around 86% of them singletons. The CDR3 consists of 14 residues. With 2 bases clipped from V and 2 bases from J, the junction kept 3 bases outside the gene matches. CDR1 MNHEY and CDR2 SMNVEV come from the germline V gene (reference sequence). The chain joins TRBV27 to TRBJ2-7, with 7 nucleotides matching TRBD2. The clonotype originates from a man aged 50-59 years with active or convalescent COVID-19. Input material: peripheral blood. The CDR3 DNA reads as TGTGCCAGCAGTTTAGGGCGGGAGCCCTACGAGCAGTACTTC. Its translation is CASSLGREPYEQYF.